Described below is a single T cell receptor beta chain sequence and its context. The sample belongs to a study of blood T cells in healthy people across ages. Germline V gives CDR1 SGHNT, CDR2 YYREEE (reference sequence). CDR3 length: 17 amino acids. The ends lost 4 bases at V and 6 bases at J; junction bases unmatched: 8. Primers used in a second PCR of roughly 6 to 11 cycles were a sample-barcoded 5' primer and a J-beta primer mix. Sequencing of every sample gave 3 million or more CDR3-containing paired-end reads. One entry per CDR3 protein results from TCRdb running MiXCR on the 5' RACE reads. The data hold about 810,000 distinct CDR3 sequences, with about 34% observed a single time.

This TCR was sampled from a man aged 18 to 29 in good health. The V gene is TRBV5-4, the J gene TRBJ2-1; the match to TRBD2 covers 15 bases. The specimen sequenced was blood. Here the CDR3 DNA reads TGTGCCAGCAGCCTACGGACTAGCGGGGGGGAAGCCAATGAGCAGTTCTTC. This translates into CASSLRTSGGEANEQFF.